This T cell receptor (beta chain) was identified during a study of shared clonotypes between healthy human individuals. Concerning this clone itself: Its specificity is unknown.

The CDR3 contains 11 residues. Germline V lookup: CDR1 DFQATT, CDR2 SNEGSKA (reference sequence). TCRdb's table, derived via immunoSEQ multiplex PCR, lists solely in-frame clones and lacks some. Of some 2.1 million clones in the sample, 85% to 95% are singletons; the top ten hold around 0.13%. The study's findings and limits: When compared with the clonotypes that were shared by all four sorted-subset donors, the non-shared clonotypes turned out to have lower generation probabilities. Across a handful of donors, naive CD4 shared 5% to 6%, naive CD8 more than 3%, memory CD4 2% to 2.5%, memory CD8 0.4% to 0.5%.

The source of this sequence is a young man in good health. This chain uses TRBV20-1 with TRBJ2-1; tentative D call: TRBD2 (5 bases). Sequencing was done on a sample of naive CD4+ T cells sorted from blood. Subset given: CD45RA+ positively selected. This CDR3 reads CRSGWRNEQFF. CDR3 sequence (DNA): TGCAGGTCCGGGTGGAGGAATGAGCAGTTCTTC.